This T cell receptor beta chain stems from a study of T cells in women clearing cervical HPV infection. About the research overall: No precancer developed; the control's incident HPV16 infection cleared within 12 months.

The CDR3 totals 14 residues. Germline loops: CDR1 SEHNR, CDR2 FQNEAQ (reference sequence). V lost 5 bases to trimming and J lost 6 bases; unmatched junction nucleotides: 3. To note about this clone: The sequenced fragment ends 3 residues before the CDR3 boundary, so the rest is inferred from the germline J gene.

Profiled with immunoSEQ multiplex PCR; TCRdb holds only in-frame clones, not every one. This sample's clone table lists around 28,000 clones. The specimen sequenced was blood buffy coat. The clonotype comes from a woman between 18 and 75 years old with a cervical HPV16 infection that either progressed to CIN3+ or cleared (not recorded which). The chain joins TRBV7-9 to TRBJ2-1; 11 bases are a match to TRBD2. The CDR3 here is CASSASGGTNEQFF. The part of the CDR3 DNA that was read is TGTGCCAGCAGCGCTAGCGGGGGGACCAATGAG.